This T cell receptor (beta chain) was sequenced in a study of CD8+ T cells in alopecia areata. General study points: Greater clonality was observed in lesional scalp samples, especially alopecia totalis/universalis, versus normal scalp.

About this clone itself: The antigen is unknown.

The CDR3 has 13 residues. The V and J ends lost 4 bases and 5 bases respectively, with 11 bases between them. CDR1 is SGHAT, CDR2 FQNNGV, per germline. CD4+ lymphocytes from 4 or 5 patients underwent sorting into CD25+CD127- populations. Reverse transcription of extracted RNA yielded cDNA, which provided the sequencing template. The table came from immunoSEQ multiplex PCR; TCRdb's copy has only in-frame clones and leaves some out. The sample records approximately 13,000 clones, about 57% being singletons. The chain recombines TRBV11-2 with TRBJ1-1, with TRBD1 as a possible D gene (5 bases). Sample: CD4+ Tregs sorted from blood. The receptor comes from a human donor with alopecia areata. As DNA, the CDR3 is TGTGCCAGCAGCTGGGGCGGGGTGACTGAAGCTTTCTTT. The encoded protein is CASSWGGVTEAFF.